Listed below are T cell receptor beta chains from one sample, sequenced in a study of T cell repertoires in cytomegalovirus infection. These receptors have no identified antigens. One entry per CDR3 protein results from TCRdb running MiXCR on the reads. The table has about a million distinct CDR3 sequences, about 33% seen once; the top ten hold roughly 12%. Here the sequenced sample was cultured CD8+ T cells from PBMCs, taken from culture after CMV antigen stimulation. Receptors were obtained from a human donor in good health (CMV status not recorded). Some clones in this sample may be carry-over from other donors' samples. The CDR3 runs from the conserved cysteine through the conserved F or W. Fields, in order: D gene, V gene, J gene, clone size, CDR3 DNA, CDR3 protein. D genes are given only for firm matches. Not all rows give a size; the values are once, few, many and, for expanded clones, a class.

TRBD1	TRBV19	TRBJ2-1	few	TGTGCCAGTAAGGGCCAGGGGGTCGGAGCCTACAATGAGCAGTTCTTC	CASKGQGVGAYNEQFF
.	TRBV7-9	TRBJ2-1	many	TGTGCCAGCAGCTTACAGGGCCGAGAGCAGTTCTTC	CASSLQGREQFF
.	TRBV7-6	TRBJ2-2	many	TGTGCCAGCAGCCCCGGGGGCCAGGGGAACACCGGGGAGCTGTTTTTT	CASSPGGQGNTGELFF
.	TRBV29-1	TRBJ1-1	.	TGCAGCGTTGTCGCCAGGGTAGGCACTGAAGCTTTCTTT	CSVVARVGTEAFF
.	TRBV6-8	TRBJ2-7	.	TGTGCCAGCAGGTCCGAAAGGGACCCAGACGAGCAGTACTTC	CASRSERDPDEQYF
.	TRBV19	TRBJ2-1	once	TGTGCCTCAAAGAGACTCGATAGATACAATGAGCAGTTCTTC	CASKRLDRYNEQFF
TRBD2	TRBV27	TRBJ2-1	.	TGTGCCAGCGGGAGGCCCCCTACTAGCGGGGGGTACAATGAGCAGTTCTTC	CASGRPPTSGGYNEQFF
.	TRBV19	TRBJ1-1	.	TGTGCCAGTAGTATTGGAGGAGCTTTGAACACTGAAGCTTTCTTT	CASSIGGALNTEAFF
.	TRBV12-3/TRBV12-4	TRBJ2-2	.	TGTGCCAGCAGCTTGACCTTCTCCGGGGAGCTGTTTTTT	CASSLTFSGELFF
TRBD1	TRBV5-1	TRBJ2-4	.	TGCGCCAGCAGCTCTGGGACAGGGGTCACCAAAAACATTCAGTACTTC	CASSSGTGVTKNIQYF
TRBD2	TRBV7-9	TRBJ2-1	many	TGTGCCAGCAGCTCCCCGACTAGCGGGAGGTACAATGAGCAGTTCTTC	CASSSPTSGRYNEQFF
.	TRBV14	TRBJ2-1	.	TGTGCCAGCAGCCAAGGTTTAGGGTGGCACTCCTACAATGAGCAGTTCTTC	CASSQGLGWHSYNEQFF
.	TRBV5-1	TRBJ2-1	.	TGCGCCAGCAGCACAGGGATTTGGGATGAGCAGTTCTTC	CASSTGIWDEQFF
.	TRBV4-3	TRBJ1-2	.	TGCGCCAGCAGCCAAGAGGCCCCTACAGATAACTATGGCTACACCTTC	CASSQEAPTDNYGYTF
.	TRBV7-9	TRBJ2-5	.	TGTGCCAGCAGCCCCCCCCAGGGTGCAGAGACCCAGTACTTC	CASSPPQGAETQYF
.	TRBV4-1	TRBJ2-3	.	TGCGCCAGCAGCCAACAACTGGCGGGGTCCCGGGGAGATACGCAGTATTTT	CASSQQLAGSRGDTQYF
.	TRBV19	TRBJ2-1	few	TGTGCCAGTACCCGAGGGAGTAACCCCAATGAGCAGTTCTTC	CASTRGSNPNEQFF
TRBD2	TRBV7-9	TRBJ2-1	many	TGTGCCAGCAGCTTAGTCAGCGGGGGCCACTACAATGAGCAGTTCTTC	CASSLVSGGHYNEQFF
TRBD2	TRBV6-5	TRBJ2-1	few	TGTGCCACCGGGAGGGGGGCCAATGAGCAGTTCTTC	CATGRGANEQFF
.	TRBV20-1	TRBJ1-6	few	TGCAGTGCTAGTATCTTCAGGGTTACTAATTCACCCCTCCACTTT	CSASIFRVTNSPLHF
.	TRBV19	TRBJ1-4	few	TGTGCCAGCCGGTTGCCTAATGAAAAACTGTTTTTT	CASRLPNEKLFF
.	TRBV4-1	TRBJ1-1	many	TGCGCCAGCAGCCAAGGGGGGACGGGTGAAGCTTTCTTT	CASSQGGTGEAFF
.	TRBV27	TRBJ1-1	few	TGTGCCAGCAGTCTCGAGGGAGGGTACGTGAACACTGAAGCTTTCTTT	CASSLEGGYVNTEAFF
TRBD1	TRBV12-3/TRBV12-4	TRBJ2-2	.	TGTGCCAGCAGTTCCCACCCCGGGACAGGGAACACCGGGGAGCTGTTTTTT	CASSSHPGTGNTGELFF
.	TRBV6-2/TRBV6-3	TRBJ2-3	.	TGTGCCAGCAACACAGGGGATACGCAGTATTTT	CASNTGDTQYF
TRBD1	TRBV12-3/TRBV12-4	TRBJ2-3	.	TGTGCCAGCAGTTCCCCGACAGGGAGAACAGATACGCAGTATTTT	CASSSPTGRTDTQYF
TRBD1	TRBV6-1	TRBJ2-1	few	TGTGCCGTTTCAACCGGGACAGCTAACAATGAGCAGTTCTTC	CAVSTGTANNEQFF
.	TRBV12-3/TRBV12-4	TRBJ1-5	many	TGTGCCAGCAGTTTGAGAGCGGTCGGGAATCAGCCCCAGCATTTT	CASSLRAVGNQPQHF
TRBD1	TRBV6-2/TRBV6-3	TRBJ1-2	few	TGTGCCAGCGTTCCGGGACAGAACTATGGCTACACCTTC	CASVPGQNYGYTF
TRBD1	TRBV15	TRBJ1-5	.	TGTGCCACCAGCAGAGGGACAGGGTGGGAGCCCCAGCATTTT	CATSRGTGWEPQHF
.	TRBV7-2	TRBJ2-7	few	TGTGCCAGCAGCTTAGTTCCAGAGCACTCCTACGAGCAGTACTTC	CASSLVPEHSYEQYF
TRBD1	TRBV5-6	TRBJ1-2	.	TGTGCCAGCAGCCCGGACAGGTTCTATGGCTACACCTTC	CASSPDRFYGYTF
.	TRBV4-1	TRBJ1-2	many	TGCGCCAGCAGCCAAGAAACAGGACTTTCCTATGGCTACACCTTC	CASSQETGLSYGYTF
.	TRBV6-5	TRBJ2-3	.	TGTGCCAGTGGGCCACCAGCCTTAGATACGCAGTATTTT	CASGPPALDTQYF
TRBD1	TRBV27	TRBJ1-2	.	TGTGCCAGCAGTCCCCCGGACAGGACTATTGGCTACACCTTC	CASSPPDRTIGYTF
.	TRBV5-1	TRBJ2-2	few	TGCGCCAGCAGCTTGCGACCGGGGAATACCGGGGAGCTGTTTTTT	CASSLRPGNTGELFF
.	TRBV5-1	TRBJ1-1	many	TGCGCCAGCAGCTTGTTTGGTGGGGAGGATGGTGAAGCTTTCTTT	CASSLFGGEDGEAFF
TRBD1	TRBV19	TRBJ2-3	.	TGTGCCAGTAGTGCCGGACAGGGTAGCACAGATACGCAGTATTTT	CASSAGQGSTDTQYF
.	TRBV14	TRBJ2-5	.	TGTGCCAGCAGCCAAACAGGTCTGGTCGACGAGACCCAGTACTTC	CASSQTGLVDETQYF
.	TRBV19	TRBJ1-2	.	TGTGCCAGTAGGGGAGGAACGGGAGTATATGGCTACACCTTC	CASRGGTGVYGYTF
.	TRBV12-3/TRBV12-4	TRBJ2-3	many	TGTGCCAGCAGACCTACAAGGACTCCACTAACAGATACGCAGTATTTT	CASRPTRTPLTDTQYF